The sample holds many counts of the clone carrying this T cell receptor (beta chain). The antigen is not known. It was on clinical symptoms, serum thyroxine, TRAb, thyroid ultrasound and orbital computed tomography that diagnosis relied. The authors isolated PBMCs from over 7.5 ml of fresh peripheral blood. Amplified material comprised TCR beta CDR3 regions derived from RNA transcripts. RT-PCR in the first round used HTBI primers; a second-round multiplex PCR followed. TCRdb re-called the multiplex PCR reads with MiXCR, one entry per CDR3 protein. Of about 220,000 distinct CDR3 sequences listed, roughly 21% are singletons. This sample is drawn from a study of Graves' ophthalmopathy and Graves' hyperthyroidism. As for the study in general: Untreated patients at initial diagnosis provided peripheral blood. Regarding the study as a whole: For predicting ophthalmopathy progression, the model had approximately 70% sensitivity and roughly 77% specificity.

The CDR3 is made up of 16 amino acids. The germline CDR1 and CDR2 sequences are LNHDA and SQIVND (reference sequence). The V segment lost 3 bases and the J segment 2 bases; nucleotides outside the gene matches: 8. This receptor was taken from a woman between 50 and 59 years old with Graves' ophthalmopathy. The chain combines TRBV19 with TRBJ1-2, with 8 bases lining up with TRBD1. Source material: peripheral blood. CDR3 sequence: CASSISRTGTNYGYTF. In DNA form, the CDR3 reads TGTGCCAGTAGTATCTCCCGGACAGGGACCAACTATGGCTACACCTTC. Full variable domain (remainder filled in from reference TRBV19 and TRBJ1-2): DGGITQSPKYLFRKEGQNVTLSCEQNLNHDAMYWYRQDPGQGLRLIYYSQIVNDFQKGDIAEGYSVSREKKESFPLTVTSAQKNPTAFYLCASSISRTGTNYGYTFGSGTRLTVV.